This T cell receptor (beta chain) was sequenced in a study of early T cells in non-severe SARS-CoV-2 infection. TCRdb reprocessed the 5' RACE reads via MiXCR and lists one record per CDR3 protein. Of 15,000 to 20,000 distinct CDR3 sequences in the sample, 4.5% to 6.5% were seen once. The sample holds many counts of this clonotype. The TCR was taken from an adult who was a healthcare worker with PCR-confirmed SARS-CoV-2 infection or an uninfected control (not recorded which). The sample comprised whole blood.

CDR3 DNA sequence: TGTGCCAGCAGCAAATCGCCCCGACAGGACTACTCTTCGCGGCCCCAGCATTTT. This codes for CASSKSPRQDYSSRPQHF. V and J are TRBV21-1 and TRBJ1-5; no check of the table's D call, TRBD1, against the DNA was made. TRBV21-1 is a listed pseudogene. The length of the CDR3 is 18 residues.